This paragraph reports one T cell receptor (beta chain). The record originates from a study of T cell changes during pregnancy in multiple sclerosis. Some clones are missing from TCRdb's copy, which holds only in-frame ones; the method was immunoSEQ multiplex PCR. The sample has fewer than 13,000 clones; 83% are singletons. The sample in question was CD8+ T cells from peripheral blood mononuclear cells, obtained in the third trimester of pregnancy. This clonotype originated in a female donor in good health, enrolled as a control in a pregnancy study.

The CDR3 is CASSHTGGGEPQHF. In DNA form, the CDR3 reads TGTGCCAGCAGCCATACAGGGGGCGGGGAGCCCCAGCATTTT. The gene calls are TRBV5-6 and TRBJ1-5; 9 bases are shared with TRBD1. This CDR3 is 14 amino acids long. Germline V gene lookup returns CDR1 SGHDT and CDR2 YYEEEE. With 4 bases clipped from V and 8 bases from J, the junction kept 7 bases outside the gene matches.